The entry below describes one TCR beta chain. Antigen unknown. This sample was taken from a study of beta chain features in type 1 diabetes. Across the study: Cells sorted and examined across all samples totaled approximately 100,000,000. Findings of the study overall: Moderately but significantly shorter TCRB CDR3s were found in Type 1 diabetes patients in all four CD4+ subsets.

What was sequenced were expressed TCRB transcripts, since all of the isolated RNA had been reverse transcribed. TCRdb's copy holds only in-frame clones and misses some; the assay was immunoSEQ multiplex PCR. The profile covers roughly 160,000 clones, with 7.5% to 8.5% appearing a single time and approximately 0.5% taken by the ten largest. The CDR3 totals 16 residues. Trimming removed 0 bases at V and 3 bases at J, with 9 bases between. The TCR originated in a man younger than 35 with type 1 diabetes. The chain employs TRBV23-1 and TRBJ1-6, with a possible D match to TRBD1 (6 bases). TRBV23-1 is reported as an ORF; its role is uncertain. Source material: central memory CD4+ T cells from blood. The CDR3 coding sequence is TGCGCCAGCAGTCAATCGTCAGGGGTCTATAATTCACCCCTCCACTTT. Its translation is CASSQSSGVYNSPLHF.